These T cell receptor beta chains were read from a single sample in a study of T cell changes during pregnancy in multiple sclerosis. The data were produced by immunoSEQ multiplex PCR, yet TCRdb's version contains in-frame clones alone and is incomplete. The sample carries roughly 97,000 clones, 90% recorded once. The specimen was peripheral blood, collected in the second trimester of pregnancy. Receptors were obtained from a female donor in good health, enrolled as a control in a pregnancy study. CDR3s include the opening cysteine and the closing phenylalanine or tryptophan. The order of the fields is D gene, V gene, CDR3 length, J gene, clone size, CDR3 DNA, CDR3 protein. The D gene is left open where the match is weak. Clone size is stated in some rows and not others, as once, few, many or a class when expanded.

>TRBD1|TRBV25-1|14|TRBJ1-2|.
TGTGCCAGCAGTGACAGGGACAGGGGAAATGGCTACACCTTC
CASSDRDRGNGYTF
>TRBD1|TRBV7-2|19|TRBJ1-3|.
TGTGCCAGCAGCTTACCTAAACCGGGGACAGGGACGGCCGGAAACACCATATATTTT
CASSLPKPGTGTAGNTIYF
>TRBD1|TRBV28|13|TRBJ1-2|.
TGTGCCAGCAGCTGGGGACAGCTCTATGGCTACACCTTC
CASSWGQLYGYTF
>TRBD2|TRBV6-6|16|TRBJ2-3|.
TGTGCCAGCAGACCACTAGCGGGGGCGGCCCCAGATACGCAGTATTTT
CASRPLAGAAPDTQYF
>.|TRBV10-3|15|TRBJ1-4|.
TGTGCCATCAGTGATGACCAGGGCAGTTATGAAAAACTGTTTTTT
CAISDDQGSYEKLFF
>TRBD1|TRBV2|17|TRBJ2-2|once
TGTGCCAGCAGCGGACAGGGGGCGCGGGTGTACACCGGGGAGCTGTTTTTT
CASSGQGARVYTGELFF
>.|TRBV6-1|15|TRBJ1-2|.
TGTGCCAGCAGTGAAACAACCGACAGTCCCTATGGCTACACCTTC
CASSETTDSPYGYTF
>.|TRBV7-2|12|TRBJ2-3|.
TGTGCCAGCAGCATACTAGCCAATACGCAGTATTTT
CASSILANTQYF
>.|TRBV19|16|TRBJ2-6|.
TGTGCCAGTAGTATAGTAGGGGCCCCTGGGGCCAACGTCCTGACTTTC
CASSIVGAPGANVLTF
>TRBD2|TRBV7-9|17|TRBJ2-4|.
TGTGCCAGCAGCTCACCGGGGGGGCAACAAGCCAAAAACATTCAGTACTTC
CASSSPGGQQAKNIQYF
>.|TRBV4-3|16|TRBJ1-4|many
TGCGCCAGCAGCCAAGATAAAGGAGGAACTAATGAAAAACTGTTTTTT
CASSQDKGGTNEKLFF
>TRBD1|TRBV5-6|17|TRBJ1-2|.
TGTGCCAGCAGCGCCTTTGGGACAGGGGGCGTTTACTATGGCTACACCTTC
CASSAFGTGGVYYGYTF
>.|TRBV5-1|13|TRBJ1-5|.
TGCGCCAGCAGCCGGCAGGACAATCAGCCCCAGCATTTT
CASSRQDNQPQHF
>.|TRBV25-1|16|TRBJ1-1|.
TGTGCCAGCAGTGGCTTCACAGGGAACAAGAACACTGAAGCTTTCTTT
CASSGFTGNKNTEAFF
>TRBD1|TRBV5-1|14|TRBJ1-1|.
TGCGCCAGCAGCTCCCAGGGGGCGGCCACTGAAGCTTTCTTT
CASSSQGAATEAFF
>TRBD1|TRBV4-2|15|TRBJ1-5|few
TGTGCCAGCAGCCAAGATGAGACAGGGCCTCAGCCCCAGCATTTT
CASSQDETGPQPQHF
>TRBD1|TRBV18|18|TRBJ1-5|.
TGTGCCAGCTCACCAAGGTTAGGCACCGGGACAGTCGGCCAGCCCCAGCATTTT
CASSPRLGTGTVGQPQHF
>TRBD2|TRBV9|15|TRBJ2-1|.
TGTGCCAGCAGCGTAGATAGCGGGGCTTACAATGAGCAGTTCTTC
CASSVDSGAYNEQFF
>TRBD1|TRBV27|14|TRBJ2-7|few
TGTGCCAGCAGTTTGGGACAGGGGACCTACGAGCAGTACTTC
CASSLGQGTYEQYF
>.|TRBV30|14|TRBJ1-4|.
TGTGCCTGGAGGGGCACTGCAACTAATGAAAAACTGTTTTTT
CAWRGTATNEKLFF
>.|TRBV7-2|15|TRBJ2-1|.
TGTGCCAGCAGCTTAGTGCCGGCCAGGGACAATGAGCAGTTCTTC
CASSLVPARDNEQFF
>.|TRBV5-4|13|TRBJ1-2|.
TGTGCCAGCAGCTTGGATCGCAGCTATGGCTACACCTTC
CASSLDRSYGYTF
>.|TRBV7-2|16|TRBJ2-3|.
TGTGCCAGCAGCTTAGCGCGACACCACGACGCAGATACGCAGTATTTT
CASSLARHHDADTQYF
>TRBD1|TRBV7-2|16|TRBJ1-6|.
TGTGCCAGCAGTCCTCGGACAGGGGAAATCAATTCACCCCTCCACTTT
CASSPRTGEINSPLHF
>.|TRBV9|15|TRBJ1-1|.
TGTGCCAGCAGCGTAGCCCGGGGGGGGCGAACTGAAGCTTTCTTT
CASSVARGGRTEAFF
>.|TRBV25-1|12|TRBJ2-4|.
TGTGCCAGCAGTGAATATGGGCAGGGATTTTACTTC
CASSEYGQGFYF